The source of this TCR beta chain is a study of PD-L1 blockade in urothelial cancer. Using immunoSEQ multiplex PCR, the repertoire was profiled, and TCRdb retains in-frame clones only, with some absent. This table has some 110,000 clones, 80% to 95% appearing once. Trimming left V 3 bases short and J 6 bases short, with 14 bases between. Germline CDR1 is ENHRY and CDR2 is SYGVKD. The CDR3 is 14 amino acids. Time point described: peripheral blood 6 weeks after treatment start. The rearrangement joins TRBV10-3 to TRBJ1-2, with D possibly matching TRBD1 (5 bases). The input for sequencing was PBMCs, taken around atezolizumab (anti-PD-L1) treatment. This clonotype was sampled from a man between 60 and 75 years old with urothelial cancer. This CDR3 reads CAISDPRVGNGYTF. The CDR3 coding sequence is TGTGCCATCAGTGATCCCAGGGTCGGTAATGGCTACACCTTC.